This TCR beta chain was identified in a study of cytomegalovirus exposure and HLA in healthy donors. This clone has more than one count but fewer than ten. Its target is unknown. After removal of 2 bases from V and 9 bases from J, the junction contained 15 bases not matched to a gene. There are 18 residues in the CDR3. CDR1 and CDR2 from the germline V gene are SGHRS and YFSETQ. Overall study findings and caveats: Some V segments, TRBV6-2 and TRBV6-3 among them, were indistinguishable and were therefore excluded. TCR beta V- and J-gene trimming was later associated with a missense DCLRE1C variant. A later analysis appeared to link common viral pathogens to several of the most significant clusters.

Amplification used 60 Vbeta primers and 13 Jbeta primers. Clones were sequenced by immunoSEQ multiplex PCR, and TCRdb holds only the in-frame ones, with some missing. The sample contains about 170,000 clones, roughly 85% of which appear only once. The chain uses TRBV5-1 and TRBJ2-1, with 12 bases aligning to TRBD2. Sequenced input: PBMCs. This sequence was found in a boy younger than 10 in good health and CMV-seronegative. CDR3 loop: CASSFKTSGRLWYGEQFF. CDR3 sequence (DNA): TGCGCCAGCAGCTTTAAGACTAGCGGGAGACTCTGGTACGGTGAGCAGTTCTTC. The whole variable domain, remainder taken from reference TRBV5-1 and TRBJ2-1, is KAGVTQTPRYLIKTRGQQVTLSCSPISGHRSVSWYQQTPGQGLQFLFEYFSETQRNKGNFPGRFSGRQFSNSRSEMNVSTLELGDSALYLCASSFKTSGRLWYGEQFFGPGTRLTVL.